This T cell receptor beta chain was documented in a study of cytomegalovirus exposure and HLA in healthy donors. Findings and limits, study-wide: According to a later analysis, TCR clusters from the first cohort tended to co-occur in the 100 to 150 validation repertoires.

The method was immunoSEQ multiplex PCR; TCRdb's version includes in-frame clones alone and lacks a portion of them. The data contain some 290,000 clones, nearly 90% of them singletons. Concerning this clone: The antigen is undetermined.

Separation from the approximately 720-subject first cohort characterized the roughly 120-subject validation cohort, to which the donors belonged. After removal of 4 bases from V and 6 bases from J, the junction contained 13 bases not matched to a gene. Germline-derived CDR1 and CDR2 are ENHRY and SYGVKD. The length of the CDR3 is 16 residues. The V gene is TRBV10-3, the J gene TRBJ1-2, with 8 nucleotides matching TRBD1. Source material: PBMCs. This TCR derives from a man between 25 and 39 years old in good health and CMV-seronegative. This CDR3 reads CAISAQDRAKYDGYTF. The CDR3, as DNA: TGTGCCATCAGTGCTCAGGACAGGGCCAAATACGATGGCTACACCTTC.